This record covers a single T cell receptor (beta chain). The antigen remains undetermined. This record comes from a study of OX40 agonist ivuxolimab in advanced cancers. Study-level findings and limits: Doses of 0.1 to 3.0 mg/kg were accompanied by clonal expansion of CD4+ and CD8+ blood T cells by week 6.

Sequencing was performed with immunoSEQ multiplex PCR; in TCRdb, only in-frame clones are kept and a portion is missing. The table records tens of thousands of clones, about four fifths of them present only once. Enrollment shut out patients with autoimmune disease history or systemic immunosuppression. V gave up 4 bases and J gave up 4 bases, with 19 bases separating them. This CDR3 region has 16 residues. Per the germline V gene, CDR1 is MNHEY and CDR2 is SVGAGI. The chain joins TRBV6-5 to TRBJ1-1; D may be TRBD1 (6 bases). This receptor was obtained from an adult with an advanced solid tumor such as melanoma, head and neck, liver or kidney cancer. Material: CD4+ or CD8+ T cells sorted from blood, obtained in a trial of the OX40 agonist ivuxolimab. The CDR3: CASSSHRAGSGTEAFF. CDR3 coding DNA: TGTGCCAGCAGTTCGCACAGGGCTGGGTCGGGCACTGAAGCTTTCTTT.